These 20 T cell receptor beta chains originate from one sample sequenced in a study of cytomegalovirus exposure and HLA in healthy donors. Both 60 Vbeta primers and 13 Jbeta primers went into the PCR. Sequenced by immunoSEQ multiplex PCR; TCRdb stores in-frame clones only, minus some. The table includes under 200,000 clones, approximately 12% detected once. Input material: PBMCs. Every receptor here comes from a man aged 50 or older in good health and CMV-seropositive.

This chain uses TRBV14 with TRBJ2-7, with a tentative D call TRBD2 (5 bases). Trimming pared 1 base from V and 6 bases from J, leaving 10 bases between. Germline V gene data show CDR1 as SGHDN and CDR2 as FVKESK. The CDR3 loop spans 13 amino acids. CDR3 bases: TGTGCCAGCAGCCAAGTCCTAGGAGGCGAGCAGTACTTC. Protein sequence: CASSQVLGGEQYF. Based on the CDR3 plus reference TRBV14 and TRBJ2-7, the full variable domain is EAGVTQFPSHSVIEKGQTVTLRCDPISGHDNLYWYRRVMGKEIKFLLHFVKESKQDESGMPNNRFLAERTGGTYSTLKVQPAELEDSGVYFCASSQVLGGEQYFGPGTRLTVT.

This chain connects TRBV2 to TRBJ2-1; the D gene is possibly TRBD2 (7 bases). Germline V gene data show CDR1 as SNHLY and CDR2 as FYNNEI. The CDR3 extends over 14 amino acids. The V end was cut by 5 bases, the J end by 5 bases, with 13 bases between. The CDR3 loop is CASSMRGLHNEQFF. In DNA form, the CDR3 reads TGTGCCAGCAGTATGCGGGGGCTACACAATGAGCAGTTCTTC.

The chain uses TRBV19 and TRBJ1-2, with a weak D call TRBD1 (6 bases). Germline CDR1 LNHDA, CDR2 SQIVND (reference sequence). The CDR3 is made up of 15 amino acids. Trimming took off 7 bases at V and 4 bases at J, with 19 bases between the two ends. CDR3 coding DNA: TGTGCCAGTACCCCGACGGGGGGCTTGAGCTATGGCTACACCTTC. Protein: CASTPTGGLSYGYTF.

For the CDR3, the DNA is TGTGCCAGCAGCCACGGACAGGGTGGCTATGGCTACACCTTC. It translates to CASSHGQGGYGYTF. The chain couples TRBV5-5 to TRBJ1-2, with 8 bases lining up with TRBD1. Germline V lookup: CDR1 SGHKS, CDR2 YYEKEE (reference sequence). The V gene end was trimmed by 4 bases and the J gene end by 4 bases; junction bases not matched to a gene: 6. The CDR3 loop spans 14 amino acids.

The chain links TRBV19 to TRBJ1-5; D is possibly TRBD1 (5 bases). Trimming removed 4 bases at V and 11 bases at J, with 15 bases between. The germline gives CDR1 LNHDA, CDR2 SQIVND (reference sequence). The CDR3 consists of 13 residues. Written as DNA, the CDR3 is TGTGCCAGTAGTACATACAGGACCTCAGCCCAGCATTTT. Translating gives CASSTYRTSAQHF.

The chain couples TRBV7-2 to TRBJ2-2; 8 bases are a match to TRBD2. V shed 3 bases and J 0 bases; nucleotides not matched to a gene: 9. This CDR3 region has 18 residues. Germline assignment: CDR1 SGHTA and CDR2 FQGNSA. CDR3 nucleotide sequence: TGTGCCAGCAGCTTTTTGGGGCTAGCGGGCCCGAACACCGGGGAGCTGTTTTTT. Translating it yields CASSFLGLAGPNTGELFF.

The V call is TRBV7-2, the J call TRBJ2-5, with TRBD2 identical over 13 bases. Germline V gene sequence: CDR1 SGHTA, CDR2 FQGNSA. V shed 0 bases, J shed 2 bases, and the junction held 3 bases outside the gene matches. The CDR3 is made up of 17 amino acids. The CDR3 loop is CASSLARLAGGQETQYF. In DNA, the CDR3 is TGTGCCAGCAGCTTAGCCCGACTAGCGGGGGGACAAGAGACCCAGTACTTC.

A word on this clone: The junction differs from germline at one of its ends, possibly a read error. This specimen includes other DNA sequences encoding the same CDR3. V is TRBV19 and J is TRBJ1-4; D is unclear. CDR1 is LNHDA, CDR2 SQIVND, per germline (reference sequence). CDR3 length: 15 amino acids. This CDR3 reads CASSPGGIPNEKMFF. In DNA form, the CDR3 reads TGTGCCAGTAGTCCAGGAGGGATCCCTAACGAAAAAATGTTTTTC.

The chain joins TRBV7-8 to TRBJ2-2; 7 bases are a match to TRBD2. The germline V gene encodes CDR1 SGHVS and CDR2 FQNEAQ. The V and J ends lost 7 bases and 7 bases, in that order; junction bases with no gene match: 6. CDR3 size: 13 residues. The CDR3 protein is CASTWPGGGELFF. The CDR3 DNA reads as TGTGCCAGCACCTGGCCGGGGGGCGGGGAGCTGTTTTTT.

The chain uses TRBV5-4 and TRBJ1-4; 7 nucleotides line up with TRBD1. The CDR3 has 16 residues. Germline CDR1 reads SGHNT; CDR2 reads YYREEE (reference sequence). V lost 0 bases, J lost 2 bases, and 4 bases stayed unmatched. The CDR3: CASSLGGGITNEKLFF. For the CDR3, the DNA is TGTGCCAGCAGCTTGGGAGGGGGCATCACTAATGAAAAACTGTTTTTT.

CDR3 nucleotide sequence: TGCGCCAGCGGACAGGGCCCTAACTATGGCTACACCTTC. Translating gives CASGQGPNYGYTF. The rearrangement links TRBV5-1 to TRBJ1-2; 8 bases are shared with TRBD1. CDR3 length equals 13 residues. Germline V gene sequence: CDR1 SGHRS, CDR2 YFSETQ. V lost 7 bases and J lost 0; bases outside the gene matches: 2.

This clone showed up just a few times. The V and J genes are TRBV2 and TRBJ1-2; D perhaps matches TRBD1 (6 bases). Germline V CDR1 and CDR2: SNHLY, FYNNEI. V was clipped by 6 bases and J by 1 base, with 12 bases between them. The length of the CDR3 is 14 residues. The CDR3 reads CASRTTGVNYGYTF. In nucleotides, the CDR3 is TGTGCCAGCAGGACGACAGGAGTTAACTATGGCTACACCTTC. The whole variable domain, remainder taken from reference TRBV2 and TRBJ1-2, is EPEVTQTPSHQVTQMGQEVILRCVPISNHLYFYWYRQILGQKVEFLVSFYNNEISEKSEIFDDQFSVERPDGSNFTLKIRSTKLEDSAMYFCASRTTGVNYGYTFGSGTRLTVV.

This clone came up a few times. CDR3 coding DNA: TGTGCCAGCAGCGTATCAGGGGGTCACACTGAAGCTTTCTTT. It translates to CASSVSGGHTEAFF. V and J are TRBV28 and TRBJ1-1, with 7 nucleotides matching TRBD1. The ends lost 6 bases at V and 3 bases at J; junction bases unmatched: 7. This CDR3 comprises 14 residues. Germline CDR1 reads MDHEN; CDR2 reads SYDVKM.

The chain combines TRBV10-3 with TRBJ2-4; D may be TRBD1 (5 bases). This CDR3 region has 13 residues. Trimming shortened V by 4 bases and J by 5 bases, and 9 bases separated the two germline ends. Germline V gene lookup returns CDR1 ENHRY and CDR2 SYGVKD. CDR3 sequence (DNA): TGTGCCATCAGTGCGGGCAGGGAAAACATTCAGTACTTC. Residues: CAISAGRENIQYF.

This chain links TRBV9 with TRBJ2-2; TRBD2 agrees at 10 bases. The V and J ends lost 3 bases and 6 bases, in that order; junction bases with no gene match: 5. The CDR3 extends over 15 amino acids. CDR1 is SGDLS and CDR2 is YYNGEE in the germline V gene. The CDR3 region is CASSDGLAVPGELFF. DNA of the CDR3: TGTGCCAGCAGCGATGGACTAGCGGTTCCCGGGGAGCTGTTTTTT. Based on the CDR3 plus reference TRBV9 and TRBJ2-2, the full variable domain is DSGVTQTPKHLITATGQRVTLRCSPRSGDLSVYWYQQSLDQGLQFLIQYYNGEERAKGNILERFSAQQFPDLHSELNLSSLELGDSALYFCASSDGLAVPGELFFGEGSRLTVL.

This clone was counted only a few times. The chain combines TRBV11-3 with TRBJ1-2; D is ambiguous. CDR3 length equals 13 residues. The germline CDR1 and CDR2 sequences are SGHNT and YENEEA. The V and J ends lost 5 bases and 4 bases respectively, with 11 bases between them. In DNA form, the CDR3 reads TGTGCCAGCAGCGATACAGTTTTCTATGGCTACACCTTC. Protein product: CASSDTVFYGYTF.

This clone was seen a few times. The junction and the germline gene differ at one end; a read error may be behind it. Within the sample, other DNA sequences also encode this same CDR3. This rearrangement joins TRBV6-6 to TRBJ1-6; D gene unclear. Germline CDR1 MNHNY, CDR2 SVGAGI (reference sequence). The CDR3 runs to 13 residues. In nucleotides, the CDR3 is TGTGCCAGCCTAAACCCCTATAATTCCCCCCTCCACTTT. Translated, it gives CASLNPYNSPLHF.

The chain employs TRBV2 and TRBJ2-2; D call uncertain. Germline V CDR1 and CDR2: SNHLY, FYNNEI. Trimming left V 2 bases short and J 5 bases short, with 6 bases between. This CDR3 has 13 amino acids. CDR3 DNA: TGTGCCAGCAGTGAATTTATGACCGGGGAGCTGTTTTTT. Its protein is CASSEFMTGELFF. Combining the CDR3 with reference TRBV2 and TRBJ2-2 gives the whole variable domain EPEVTQTPSHQVTQMGQEVILRCVPISNHLYFYWYRQILGQKVEFLVSFYNNEISEKSEIFDDQFSVERPDGSNFTLKIRSTKLEDSAMYFCASSEFMTGELFFGEGSRLTVL.

This clone has a handful of counts. The CDR3 loop is CASSSTPNYEQYF. CDR3 bases: TGTGCCAGCAGCTCGACTCCCAACTACGAGCAGTACTTC. The chain combines TRBV7-9 with TRBJ2-7; no definite D call. The V gene lost 4 bases and the J gene lost 3 bases, with 10 bases spanning the gap. The CDR3 has 13 amino acids. Germline V CDR1 and CDR2: SEHNR, FQNEAQ (reference sequence). Full variable domain (rest looked up from reference TRBV7-9 and TRBJ2-7): DTGVSQNPRHKITKRGQNVTFRCDPISEHNRLYWYRQTLGQGPEFLTYFQNEAQLEKSRLLSDRFSAERPKGSFSTLEIQRTEQGDSAMYLCASSSTPNYEQYFGPGTRLTVT.

The genes are TRBV19 and TRBJ2-3; TRBD1 agrees at 9 bases. CDR1 and CDR2 (germline): LNHDA, SQIVND (reference sequence). With V trimmed by 4 bases and J by 2 bases, 7 bases remained unmatched. The CDR3 runs to 16 residues. The CDR3 spells CASSTTGTGTTDTQYF. DNA for the CDR3: TGTGCCAGTAGTACCACCGGGACAGGGACCACAGATACGCAGTATTTT.